This T cell receptor beta chain was sequenced during a study of cytomegalovirus exposure and HLA in healthy donors. Turning to the study itself: Prior work identified 117 million unique TCR beta sequences in 150 million to 200 million T cells. HLA-typed donors contributed approximately 92 million unique TCRs, which were held in an early data release.

Regarding this clone: What it recognizes is unknown.

V gave up 3 bases and J gave up 6 bases, with 10 bases separating them. Germline CDR1 and CDR2: SGHTA and FQGNSA. The CDR3 has 13 amino acids. Study findings and constraints: TCR beta sequences reportedly predicted most subjects' HLA-A and HLA-B alleles accurately. Serostatus for CMV was the only available immune exposure information.

PCR primers comprised 60 Vbeta and 13 Jbeta primers. Using immunoSEQ multiplex PCR, the repertoire was profiled, and TCRdb retains in-frame clones only, with some absent. This repertoire shows 150,000 to 200,000 clones, 80% found once; its top ten account for approximately 9.8%. This chain links TRBV7-2 with TRBJ2-3; D is unresolved. Material for sequencing was PBMCs. The clonotype was recovered from a man aged 18 to 29 in good health and CMV-seropositive. CDR3 in DNA: TGTGCCAGCAGCTTGTCCCCGTCGGATACGCAGTATTTT. Its protein is CASSLSPSDTQYF. Combining the CDR3 with reference TRBV7-2 and TRBJ2-3 gives the whole variable domain GAGVSQSPSNKVTEKGKDVELRCDPISGHTALYWYRQSLGQGLEFLIYFQGNSAPDKSGLPSDRFSAERTGGSVSTLTIQRTQQEDSAVYLCASSLSPSDTQYFGPGTRLTVL.